A selection of T cell receptor beta chains follows, all from one sample in a study of cytomegalovirus exposure and HLA in healthy donors. Clones were read by immunoSEQ multiplex PCR, and TCRdb kept only the in-frame ones, dropping some. Of roughly 140,000 clones in the sample, roughly 78% are singletons; the top ten hold 2.5% to 3%. Sequenced sample: PBMCs. Receptor source: a female donor in good health and CMV-seronegative. Both conserved end residues are part of each CDR3. D genes are given only for firm matches. Clone size is given for some rows only: seen once, a few or many times, or a class if the clone is expanded.

clone_size	cdr3_length	j_call	d_call	v_call	cdr3_nt	cdr3_aa
-	15	TRBJ1-1	TRBD1	TRBV6-5	TGTGCCAGCAGTTACAATTCGGGACAGGGTGCTGAAGCTTTCTTT	CASSYNSGQGAEAFF
-	15	TRBJ1-2	-	TRBV13	TGTGCCAGCAGCTTACAGGGTTTGGGTAACTATGGCTACACCTTC	CASSLQGLGNYGYTF
once	13	TRBJ1-1	TRBD1	TRBV11-2	TGTGCCAGCAGTTTCCAGGGGGCGACTGAAGCTTTCTTT	CASSFQGATEAFF
-	16	TRBJ2-1	-	TRBV30	TGTGCCTGGAGGGGGCACAGGTGGACGATAAACAATGAGCAGTTCTTC	CAWRGHRWTINNEQFF
-	15	TRBJ1-5	-	TRBV19	TGTGCCAGTAGTTTAGCGACAGGTGGCAATCAGCCCCAGCATTTT	CASSLATGGNQPQHF
-	15	TRBJ2-2	-	TRBV28	TGTGCCAGCAGTTTAGTCCTAGAGAACACCGGGGAGCTGTTTTTT	CASSLVLENTGELFF
-	13	TRBJ1-1	-	TRBV19	TGTGCCAGTAGTAGCAGGAACAATCTCCGAGCTTTCTTT	CASSSRNNLRAFF
-	13	TRBJ1-1	-	TRBV27	TGTGCCAGCAGAACAGTTTTGGACACTGAAGCTTTCTTT	CASRTVLDTEAFF
few	13	TRBJ2-3	-	TRBV30	TGTGCCTGGAGCCGAGGGCGGGCAGATACGCAGTATTTT	CAWSRGRADTQYF
-	13	TRBJ2-1	-	TRBV7-2	TGTGCCAGCAGCTTAGAATGGTCCAGTGAGCAGTTCTTC	CASSLEWSSEQFF
-	13	TRBJ2-7	-	TRBV25-1	TGTGCCAGCAGTGAATATATAAGAGACGAGCAGTACTTC	CASSEYIRDEQYF
-	15	TRBJ1-2	-	TRBV4-3	TGCGCCAGCAGCCAAGAGGACGTAGGGGACTATGGCTACCCCTTC	CASSQEDVGDYGYPF
-	13	TRBJ2-2	-	TRBV2	TGTGCCAGCAGTAGCCCGAGGCCCGGGGAGCTGTTTTTT	CASSSPRPGELFF
-	14	TRBJ1-5	TRBD1	TRBV28	TGTGCCAGCAGTCACCCGGGACAGGGGGAGCCCCAGCATTTT	CASSHPGQGEPQHF
few	16	TRBJ1-2	TRBD1	TRBV6-5	TGTGCCAGCAGTTACTCGCCGGGACAGGGAGGCTATGGCTACACCTTC	CASSYSPGQGGYGYTF
once	12	TRBJ1-2	-	TRBV6-1	TGTGCCAATGGGGGGGCTAACTATGGCTACACCTTC	CANGGANYGYTF
few	17	TRBJ1-3	-	TRBV4-3	TGCGCCAGCAGCCAGAGTGAAACAGGGAAATCTGGAAACACCATATATTTT	CASSQSETGKSGNTIYF
once	15	TRBJ1-2	-	TRBV5-4	TGTGCCAGCAGCTCTATAGGGGGACGTAACTATGGCTACCCCTTC	CASSSIGGRNYGYPF
-	14	TRBJ2-7	-	TRBV7-6	TGCGCCAGCAGCCCAGACCCCCACAGCTACGAGCAGTACTTC	CASSPDPHSYEQYF
-	16	TRBJ2-7	TRBD2	TRBV4-1	TGCGCCAGCAGCCAAGATAGTAGCGGGGGGCGGAGAGGTCAGTACTTC	CASSQDSSGGRRGQYF
-	17	TRBJ2-7	TRBD2	TRBV27	TGTGCCAGCAGTTTAGTTATCCCGGGGAGCGGGGGGTACGAGCAGTACTTC	CASSLVIPGSGGYEQYF
-	19	TRBJ1-2	TRBD1	TRBV2	TGTGCCAGCACCTACTTGACCTCCGGGACAGGGGGCGCTGACTATGGCTACACCTTC	CASTYLTSGTGGADYGYTF
-	16	TRBJ2-3	-	TRBV30	TGTGCCTGGAGTGTAACTCGCTCAGCGCTCACAGATACGCAGTATTTT	CAWSVTRSALTDTQYF
few	15	TRBJ1-2	TRBD1	TRBV4-1	TGCGCCAGCAGCCAGATTACCACAGGGGACTATGGCTACACCTTC	CASSQITTGDYGYTF
-	18	TRBJ1-6	TRBD1	TRBV5-4	TGTGCCAGCAGCTCCACCCGGGACAGGGGACCGTATAATTCACCCCTCCACTTT	CASSSTRDRGPYNSPLHF
once	14	TRBJ1-2	-	TRBV30	TGTGCCTGGAGTGTACTCCGGACAGTCTATGGCTACACCTTC	CAWSVLRTVYGYTF
-	15	TRBJ2-3	-	TRBV6-1	TGTGCCAGCAGTGTTCGGGGGATGGGGCCAGATACGCAGTATTTT	CASSVRGMGPDTQYF
-	19	TRBJ1-5	-	TRBV5-6	TGTGCCAGCAGCTTGGCCATTAGACGGACGGACTATAGCAATCAGCCCCAGCATTTT	CASSLAIRRTDYSNQPQHF
-	15	TRBJ2-7	-	TRBV5-4	TGTGCCAGCAGCTTGGTCCCAGCGGGCTCCTACGAGCAGTACTTC	CASSLVPAGSYEQYF
-	16	TRBJ1-2	-	TRBV6-5	TGTGCCAGCAGTTACTCGAACTCAGGGACTGGCTATGGCTACACCTTC	CASSYSNSGTGYGYTF
-	14	TRBJ2-7	-	TRBV6-1	TGTGCCAGCAGTGAACGCGCAGGGGCAGGCGAGCAGTACTTC	CASSERAGAGEQYF
-	16	TRBJ1-3	-	TRBV28	TGTGCCAGCAGCCCTGTAGCGTCAAGCTCTGGAAACACCATATATTTT	CASSPVASSSGNTIYF
-	16	TRBJ2-1	-	TRBV18	TGTGCCAGCTCACCAAACAGGGCGAGCTCCTACAATGAGCAGTTCTTC	CASSPNRASSYNEQFF
-	14	TRBJ1-2	TRBD1	TRBV5-4	TGTGCCAGCAGCCTCAGGGGGGCTAACTATGGCTACCCCTTC	CASSLRGANYGYPF
-	12	TRBJ1-2	-	TRBV7-2	TGTGCCAGCAGCTTAGCGCCGGATGGCTACACCTTC	CASSLAPDGYTF
-	14	TRBJ2-7	TRBD1	TRBV6-5	TGTGCCAGCAGGGTGACAGGGGGGCACTACGAGCAGTACTTC	CASRVTGGHYEQYF
-	15	TRBJ1-1	-	TRBV6-1	TGTGCCAGCAGACGTGAGGAGGCAGCCTCGCTCGAAGCTTTCTTT	CASRREEAASLEAFF
-	20	TRBJ2-1	TRBD2	TRBV6-1	TGTGCCAGCAGTGAAGCGGAAGGGACTAGCGTCATCAGTGGGCGCAATGAGCAGTTCTTC	CASSEAEGTSVISGRNEQFF
-	14	TRBJ2-1	TRBD2	TRBV7-7	TGTGCCAGCAGCTTTAGCGGGAGGAACAATGAGCAGTTCTTC	CASSFSGRNNEQFF
-	15	TRBJ2-1	-	TRBV6-5	TGTGCCAGCAGTTACGGACAGAGCTCCTACAATGAGCAGTTCTTC	CASSYGQSSYNEQFF
-	19	TRBJ2-1	TRBD1	TRBV7-8	TGTGCCAGCAGCCCTGACGGACAGGGTACCTTGTCCCTCTACAATGAGCAGTTCTTC	CASSPDGQGTLSLYNEQFF
-	16	TRBJ2-3	-	TRBV6-5	TGTGCCAGCAGTTACTCAGGCAGGTCGCGCACAGATACGCAGTATTTT	CASSYSGRSRTDTQYF
-	12	TRBJ1-2	-	TRBV25-1	TGTGCCAGCAGTGAATCCCCTTGGGGCTACCCCTTC	CASSESPWGYPF
-	11	TRBJ1-1	-	TRBV7-2	TGTGCCAGCAGCCGAGCAGGGAAAGCTTTCTTT	CASSRAGKAFF
-	13	TRBJ1-2	-	TRBV5-4	TGTGCCAGCAGCTTGGAGGGGGACTATGGCTACACCTTC	CASSLEGDYGYTF
-	12	TRBJ1-2	TRBD1	TRBV29-1	TGCAGCGCCGTTGGGGACAGCTATGGCTACACCTTC	CSAVGDSYGYTF
once	14	TRBJ1-1	-	TRBV7-2	TGTGCCAGCAGCTCAGATGGGGGGGACACTGAAGCTTTCTTT	CASSSDGGDTEAFF
-	13	TRBJ1-2	-	TRBV11-2	TGTGCCAGCAGCTGGGATCAGGGAAGAGGCTACACCTTC	CASSWDQGRGYTF
-	17	TRBJ2-1	TRBD2	TRBV11-2	TGTGCCAGCAGCTCCACTCGACTAGCGGGGTCCTACAATGAGCAGTTCTTC	CASSSTRLAGSYNEQFF
few	14	TRBJ1-1	-	TRBV6-5	TGTGCCAGCAGTACCGGGGGAGGAAGCACTGAAGCTTTCTTT	CASSTGGGSTEAFF